The rows below give T cell receptor beta chains drawn from one sample of a study of OX40 agonist ivuxolimab in advanced cancers. The assay was immunoSEQ multiplex PCR, and TCRdb's table has in-frame clones only and misses some. The table has more than 40,000 clones, around 77% seen once; the top ten hold around 2%. The input for sequencing was CD4+ or CD8+ T cells sorted from blood, taken in a trial of the OX40 agonist ivuxolimab. Every receptor here comes from an adult with an advanced solid tumor such as melanoma, head and neck, liver or kidney cancer. CDR3s include the opening cysteine and the closing phenylalanine or tryptophan. Fields, in order: J gene, D gene, V gene, CDR3 length, clone size, CDR3 DNA, CDR3 protein. The D gene is left open where the match is weak. Size tells how often a clone was seen (once, few, many) or the class of an expanded clone, and some rows leave it out.

>TRBJ2-7|NA|TRBV5-1|15|NA
TGCGCCAGCAGCTTGGCCGGGGACGCCGCCTACGAGCAGTACTTC
CASSLAGDAAYEQYF
>TRBJ1-2|TRBD1|TRBV6-5|15|NA
TGTGCCAGCAGCCCCACTGGACAGGGACTCTATGGCTACACCTTC
CASSPTGQGLYGYTF
>TRBJ2-7|NA|TRBV5-6|14|NA
TGTGCCAGCAAAATGGGGGGAGTTCGCGACGAGCAGTACTTC
CASKMGGVRDEQYF
>TRBJ2-1|NA|TRBV4-1|13|NA
TGCGCCAGCAGCCCCGCCGGGGGATATGAGCAGTTCTTC
CASSPAGGYEQFF
>TRBJ1-1|NA|TRBV6-5|14|once
TGTGCCAGCAGTATACTGGACCTGAACACTGAAGCTTTCTTT
CASSILDLNTEAFF
>TRBJ1-4|TRBD1|TRBV5-1|14|NA
TGCGCCAGCGCTCCCGACAGGGGAGATGAAAAACTGTTTTTT
CASAPDRGDEKLFF
>TRBJ2-1|TRBD2|TRBV5-1|14|once
TGCGCCAGCCAACTAGCGGGACCCAGCAATGAGCAGTTCTTC
CASQLAGPSNEQFF
>TRBJ2-3|TRBD2|TRBV29-1|14|NA
TGCAGCGTGACTAGCGGGAGTCTTACAGATACGCAGTATTTT
CSVTSGSLTDTQYF
>TRBJ2-7|NA|TRBV6-6|14|NA
TGTGCCAGCAGTTACTCAGGGTTTTCCTACGAGCAGTACTTC
CASSYSGFSYEQYF
>TRBJ1-5|NA|TRBV6-1|11|NA
TGTGCCAGCAGAGAAAATCAGCCCCAGCATTTT
CASRENQPQHF
>TRBJ2-5|NA|TRBV10-1|13|few
TGCGCCAGTTCCGGCCAGATTCAAGAGACCCAGTACTTC
CASSGQIQETQYF
>TRBJ2-7|NA|TRBV5-1|11|NA
TGCGCCAGCAGCTTGGGGTACGAGCAGTACTTC
CASSLGYEQYF
>TRBJ2-7|NA|TRBV28|15|NA
TGTGCCAGCAGTTCCCCGGCTAGTACCTCCTACGAGCAGTACTTC
CASSSPASTSYEQYF
>TRBJ1-4|NA|TRBV29-1|13|NA
TGCAGCGTGGACGGACAGCCAGGGGAAAAACTGTTTTTT
CSVDGQPGEKLFF
>TRBJ2-5|TRBD2|TRBV18|17|NA
TGTGCCAGCTCACCACCGATGGCGGGAGTCGGCCAAGAGACCCAGTACTTC
CASSPPMAGVGQETQYF
>TRBJ2-1|TRBD1|TRBV9|16|NA
TGTGCCAGCAGCGCCGCCGGGACAGCAATCTACAATGAGCAGTTCTTC
CASSAAGTAIYNEQFF
>TRBJ2-4|NA|TRBV19|14|NA
TGTGCCAGTAGTCCGGGACCCGAACAAAACATTCAGTACTTC
CASSPGPEQNIQYF
>TRBJ2-3|NA|TRBV18|13|few
TGTGCCAGCTCCGGACAGTCCACAGATACGCAGTATTTT
CASSGQSTDTQYF
>TRBJ1-2|NA|TRBV7-7|12|NA
TGTGCTAGCAGCGTAACAGGTTATGGCTACACCTTC
CASSVTGYGYTF